This T cell receptor beta chain was captured by sequencing in a study of blood T cell repertoires in COVID-19. The data were produced by immunoSEQ multiplex PCR, yet TCRdb's version contains in-frame clones alone and is incomplete. This repertoire shows about 190,000 clones, around 84% found once; its top ten account for 3% to 3.5%. The CDR3 runs 12 residues. Germline CDR1 and CDR2: LNHDA and SQIVND (reference sequence). J gave up 8 bases and V 6 bases, and 5 bases lay outside the gene matches. This receptor was identified in a woman younger than 45 who had been exposed to COVID-19. The chain is built from TRBV19 and TRBJ1-1; TRBD1 aligns across 8 bases. Sequencing was performed on PBMCs or T cells enriched from blood (not recorded which). The CDR3 region is CASSARGREAFF. Written as DNA, the CDR3 is TGTGCCAGTAGCGCCAGGGGGCGCGAAGCTTTCTTT.